What follows are 3 T cell receptor beta chains derived from one specimen sequenced in a study of T cell changes during pregnancy in multiple sclerosis. TCRdb's table, derived via immunoSEQ multiplex PCR, lists solely in-frame clones and lacks some. Of 32,000 or so clones in the sample, roughly nine tenths were seen once. The starting material was CD8+ T cells from peripheral blood mononuclear cells, obtained in the first trimester of pregnancy. The source is a female donor with multiple sclerosis, enrolled in a pregnancy study.

This chain connects TRBV28 to TRBJ1-2; D uncertain. This CDR3 has 14 amino acids. Trimming took off 7 bases at V and 8 bases at J, with 20 bases between the two ends. Germline V gene data show CDR1 as MDHEN and CDR2 as SYDVKM. CDR3 loop: CASTFNLVERGYTF. In DNA, the CDR3 is TGTGCCAGCACCTTTAATCTAGTTGAAAGGGGCTACACCTTC.

The chain carries TRBV5-4 and TRBJ2-5; possibly TRBD2 for D (6 bases). Germline CDR1 reads SGHNT; CDR2 reads YYREEE (reference sequence). Deletions cut 7 bases from V and 3 bases from J, with 13 bases between. This CDR3 has 13 amino acids. This CDR3 reads CASSQLAEETQYF. The CDR3 nucleotides read TGTGCCAGCTCCCAACTAGCTGAAGAGACCCAGTACTTC.

CDR3 residues: CASGKLLVRERGETQYF. DNA for the CDR3: TGTGCCAGCGGAAAACTTCTGGTCCGGGAGAGAGGGGAGACCCAGTACTTC. This sequence joins TRBV2 and TRBJ2-5; D perhaps matches TRBD2 (6 bases). This CDR3 has 17 residues. Germline CDR1 and CDR2: SNHLY and FYNNEI. V was cut by 8 bases and J by 5 bases, with 27 bases left in between.